This TCR beta chain is drawn from a study of blood T cell repertoires in COVID-19. Study context: The study drew acute and convalescent COVID-19 samples from the United States, Italy and Spain. Sample material is recorded as cDNA or gDNA derived from T cells, B-cell-depleted T cells, or PBMCs.

The Seattle patients, enrolled during active infection, were followed longitudinally. In the original analysis: Estimates of nucleated cell counts were drawn from the amplification of reference gene primers. Profiled with immunoSEQ multiplex PCR; TCRdb holds only in-frame clones, not every one. The V and J calls and the clone size are those of that table, but D and trimming were determined from the DNA. The sample records roughly 230,000 clones, 65% to 90% being singletons. V lost 4 bases, J lost 6 bases, and 7 bases stayed unmatched. Germline values: CDR1 LGHDT, CDR2 YNNKEL (reference sequence). The CDR3 runs 17 residues.

This chain joins TRBV3-1 (or the pseudogene TRBV3-2) and TRBJ2-1; 15 bases match TRBD2. The sequenced material came from peripheral blood. The clonotype comes from a middle-aged man with COVID-19, enrolled during active disease. CDR3 residues: CASSRGLAGGLSNEQFF. In DNA form, the CDR3 reads TGTGCCAGCAGCCGAGGACTAGCGGGGGGGCTGAGCAATGAGCAGTTCTTC.